This T cell receptor (beta chain) was sequenced in a study of post-analysis software for immune sequencing data. In germline, CDR1 is DFQATT, CDR2 SNEGSKA (reference sequence). The CDR3 has 14 amino acids. V shed 5 bases and J 3 bases; nucleotides not matched to a gene: 6. Presence of unique molecular identifiers characterized the TCR beta cDNA libraries. TCRdb processed the PCR reads anew with MiXCR; each CDR3 protein has one entry. The sample yields 650,000 to 900,000 distinct CDR3 sequences, 46% seen once. Study-wide results and caveats: By F measure, strong co-clustering occurred among samples prepared in the same batch. Patients showed TRBV5-6, TRBV5-1 and TRBV20-1 among a few TRBV segments more frequent than in controls. There was significantly lower normalized Chao1 diversity in multiple sclerosis patients than in controls.

A remark on this clonotype: Its target is not known.

V usage is TRBV20-1 and J usage is TRBJ2-3; TRBD2 aligns across 9 bases. The sequence derives from a girl aged 5 to 17 with multiple sclerosis. The source material was blood. The CDR3 here is CSAGESGRTDTQYF. As DNA, the CDR3 is TGCAGTGCTGGCGAAAGCGGGAGGACAGATACGCAGTATTTT.